The clone carrying this TCR beta chain has ten or more counts. As for time point: newly diagnosed GD, antithyroid drugs for less than 3 months. Making the TCR library involved RNA that had been extracted from PBMCs. Patients with Graves' disease were diagnosed by American Thyroid Association guidelines. The CDR3 runs to 15 residues. The V and J ends lost 0 bases and 4 bases respectively, with 12 bases between them. CDR1 is DFQATT, CDR2 SNEGSKA, per germline (reference sequence). The data originate from a study of regulatory T cells in long-lasting Graves disease. Combining iRepertoire HTBI primers with Arm-PCR of CDR3 regions, the authors built TCR beta libraries. TCRdb reprocessed the multiplex PCR reads with MiXCR, giving one entry per CDR3 protein. The sample shows 400,000 to 500,000 distinct CDR3 sequences, about a sixth of them seen only once. These data were also filed under a second study, of T cells in Graves' hyperthyroidism and ophthalmopathy. Per that study: Blood samples included most of the expanded thyroid clonotypes exceeding 0.001.

The receptor's source is a woman between 18 and 29 years old with Graves disease. The input for sequencing was peripheral blood mononuclear cells (PBMCs), taken at new diagnosis, from a patient treated with antithyroid drugs. This chain connects TRBV20-1 to TRBJ2-2; no definite D call. CDR3 sequence (DNA): TGCAGTGCTAGAGAGATGGGTCGGGCCACCGGGGAGCTGTTTTTT. This sequence encodes CSAREMGRATGELFF.